This T cell receptor (beta chain) is from a study of Graves' ophthalmopathy and Graves' hyperthyroidism. Study-wide results and caveats: Ophthalmopathy progression was predicted with under 71% sensitivity and roughly 74% specificity. Blood also contained most of the expanded thyroid clonotypes above 0.001 frequency.

From germline, CDR1 is MNHEY and CDR2 SMNVEV (reference sequence). This CDR3 region has 15 residues. Trimming stripped 2 bases from V and 5 bases from J, with 12 bases between. The sequenced template was RNA, covering the TCR beta CDR3 region. Investigators did first-round RT-PCR with HTBI primers, then second-round multiplex PCR. TCRdb re-analysed the multiplex PCR reads in MiXCR, keeping a single row per CDR3 protein. The sample shows about 400,000 distinct CDR3 sequences, approximately 20% of them seen only once. Among the exclusions were patients with other autoimmune diseases, uncontrolled infections, pregnancy or lactation. In this sample, this clonotype turned up many times. Its cognate antigen is unknown.

This receptor was identified in a woman aged 18-29 years with Graves' ophthalmopathy. The V call is TRBV27, the J call TRBJ2-2, with unresolved D. Sequencing was carried out using peripheral blood. The CDR3 nucleotides are TGTGCCAGCAGTTTAGGTCTTAGTGGTACCGGGGAGCTGTTTTTT. This codes for CASSLGLSGTGELFF.